This record covers a single T cell receptor beta chain. Its specificity is unknown. The data originate from a study of T cell responses to AZD1222 COVID-19 vaccine. At the level of the study: The analysis combined second doses at about 4 or about 12 weeks. Study-level findings and limits: As reported, nearly half of all spike-specific TCRs target variant regions that are unmutated. Spike regions recognized by vaccine-associated CD4 TCRs spanned the protein, led by 160-218 and 743-854. Donors were mostly white British, more females; clonal diversity possibly underestimated.

The CDR3 spans 12 residues. Germline V lookup: CDR1 SGHAT, CDR2 FQNNGV. The V and J ends lost 0 bases and 5 bases respectively, with 3 bases between them. Here immunoSEQ multiplex PCR was the method, and the copy in TCRdb shows in-frame clones only, minus some. Of about 110,000 clones in the sample, roughly 90% were seen once. The source material was peripheral blood, sampled on day 0 of AZD1222 vaccination. This TCR was recovered from an adult in good health. V gene TRBV11-2 combines with J gene TRBJ2-3; D is unresolved. Written as DNA, the CDR3 is TGTGCCAGCAGCTTAGATGAAGATACGCAGTATTTT. This translates into CASSLDEDTQYF. The full variable domain, rest sourced from reference TRBV11-2 and TRBJ2-3, is EAGVAQSPRYKIIEKRQSVAFWCNPISGHATLYWYQQILGQGPKLLIQFQNNGVVDDSQLPKDRFSAERLKGVDSTLKIQPAKLEDSAVYLCASSLDEDTQYFGPGTRLTVL.